The 32 T cell receptor beta chains listed next were all sequenced from one sample in a study of yellow fever vaccine responses in identical twins. TCRdb re-derived calls from the RT-PCR reads in MiXCR, one entry per CDR3 protein. The table records about 19,000 distinct CDR3 sequences, about 56% of them present only once. The source was T cells from blood (PBMCs), unsorted or a sorted subset (not recorded which), collected before or after yellow fever vaccination (not recorded which). The receptors stem from a woman between 18 and 30 years old who received the yellow fever vaccine.

The chain joins TRBV4-2 to TRBJ1-4; D unclear. V was pared by 1 base and J by 8 bases, with 14 bases between. Germline V gene lookup returns CDR1 LGHNA and CDR2 YNFKEQ. The CDR3 is made up of 15 amino acids. CDR3 loop: CASSQVGDGREKLFF. CDR3 in DNA: TGTGCCAGCAGCCAAGTAGGAGACGGGAGGGAAAAACTGTTTTTT.

The chain is built from TRBV28 and TRBJ1-6, with TRBD1 matching over 7 bases. In germline, CDR1 is MDHEN, CDR2 SYDVKM. The J segment lost 7 bases and the V segment lost 6 bases, leaving 12 bases of the junction unmatched. The CDR3 has 16 amino acids. CDR3 protein: CASRPIGDRSNSPLHF. The CDR3 nucleotides read TGTGCCAGCAGACCAATAGGGGACAGAAGCAATTCACCCCTCCACTTT.

This clonotype has only a few counts. The chain recombines TRBV24-1 with TRBJ1-2, with D perhaps TRBD1 (6 bases). This CDR3 spans 14 amino acids. The V gene lost 0 bases and the J gene lost 4 bases, with 8 bases spanning the gap. Germline V lookup: CDR1 KGHDR, CDR2 SFDVKD. The DNA for the CDR3 is TGTGCCACCAGTGATTTGAACAGGGCCTATGGCTACACCTTC. Protein sequence: CATSDLNRAYGYTF.

The chain links TRBV29-1 to TRBJ2-5, with TRBD1 identical over 8 bases. V shed 7 bases, J shed 4 bases, and the junction held 8 bases outside the gene matches. There are 13 residues in the CDR3. Germline CDR1 and CDR2: SQVTM and ANQGSEA. The chain's CDR3 is CSGQGNQGETQYF. The CDR3 DNA is TGCAGCGGACAGGGGAACCAGGGAGAGACCCAGTACTTC.

J is TRBJ2-3 and V is TRBV2; 8 bases align to TRBD2. V lost 11 bases, J lost 3 bases, and 13 bases stayed unmatched. There are 15 residues in the CDR3. Germline V gene data show CDR1 as SNHLY and CDR2 as FYNNEI. Here the CDR3 DNA reads TGTGCCTGTCGCGGGAGGCCTGGAGGTACAGATACGCAGTATTTT. Its protein is CACRGRPGGTDTQYF.

The rearrangement links TRBV4-3 to TRBJ2-5; 8 nucleotides agree with TRBD1. J was trimmed by 2 bases and V by 1 base; bases with no gene match: 3. CDR1 is LGHNA and CDR2 is YSLEER in the germline V gene. This CDR3 region has 15 residues. CDR3 protein: CASSQGTGTQETQYF. The CDR3, as DNA: TGCGCCAGCAGCCAAGGGACAGGGACTCAAGAGACCCAGTACTTC.

The V gene is TRBV2, the J gene TRBJ1-1; D unresolved. The CDR3 is 12 amino acids. CDR1 and CDR2 from the germline V gene are SNHLY and FYNNEI. Trimming stripped 1 base from V and 3 bases from J, with 3 bases between. CDR3: CASSEGYTEAFF. In DNA, the CDR3 is TGTGCCAGCAGTGAAGGGTACACTGAAGCTTTCTTT.

This clonotype was picked up a small number of times. The chain uses TRBV7-6 and TRBJ2-1, with D maybe TRBD2 (5 bases). Trimming shortened V by 5 bases and J by 5 bases, and 25 bases separated the two germline ends. Germline V gene lookup returns CDR1 SGHVS and CDR2 FNYEAQ. The CDR3 spans 18 residues. The CDR3 here is CASSILESPTHTHNEQFF. As DNA, the CDR3 is TGTGCCAGCAGCATACTAGAGTCTCCCACACACACACACAATGAGCAGTTCTTC.

The CDR3 DNA reads TGTGCCAGCAGTTTGTGGGACAGGGCCGAGCAGTACTTC. This codes for CASSLWDRAEQYF. J is TRBJ2-7 and V is TRBV28; TRBD1 matches at 9 bases. The CDR3 is 13 residues long. The V and J ends lost 3 bases and 6 bases, in that order; junction bases with no gene match: 3. Germline lookup yields CDR1 MDHEN and CDR2 SYDVKM.

This clonotype showed up just once. The V and J genes are TRBV18 and TRBJ2-2; D is unclear. The length of the CDR3 is 15 residues. Germline V lookup: CDR1 KGHSH, CDR2 LQKENI. V gave up 3 bases and J gave up 1 base, with 9 bases separating them. In DNA, the CDR3 is TGTGCCAGCTCACCGGGAAGATTGAACACCGGGGAGCTGTTTTTT. Protein: CASSPGRLNTGELFF.

The V call is TRBV11-3, the J call TRBJ1-4, with 8 bases fitting TRBD1. This CDR3 region has 15 residues. V was pared by 0 bases and J by 6 bases, with 3 bases of the junction left unmatched. Germline V gene sequence: CDR1 SGHNT, CDR2 YENEEA. For the CDR3, the DNA is TGTGCCAGCAGCTTAGAGTCAGGGGGCTATGAAAAACTGTTTTTT. Translation: CASSLESGGYEKLFF.

This chain connects TRBV10-3 to TRBJ2-2, with 8 bases fitting TRBD2. The CDR3 covers 17 residues. The germline CDR1 and CDR2 sequences are ENHRY and SYGVKD. The ends lost 11 bases at V and 6 bases at J; junction bases unmatched: 20. CDR3 loop: CAAAPTTSAPLSGELFF. CDR3 sequence (DNA): TGTGCCGCAGCCCCCACGACTAGCGCCCCGTTATCCGGGGAGCTGTTTTTT.

This clonotype was detected a few times. This chain links TRBV11-1 with TRBJ2-7; D may match TRBD1 or TRBD2 (5 bases each). CDR1 SGHAT and CDR2 FQDESV come from the germline V gene (reference sequence). Trimming pared 5 bases from V and 0 bases from J, leaving 11 bases between. The CDR3 has 14 amino acids. CDR3 DNA: TGTGCCAGCAGCCGGGACCCCAGCTCCTACGAGCAGTACTTC. Its protein product is CASSRDPSSYEQYF.

V is TRBV25-1 and J is TRBJ1-3; D is unclear. V was pared by 3 bases and J by 0 bases, with 6 bases between. CDR1 and CDR2 from the germline V gene are MGHDK and SYGVNS. CDR3 length equals 14 residues. The DNA for the CDR3 is TGTGCCAGCAGTGACGGAGGCTCTGGAAACACCATATATTTT. Translated: CASSDGGSGNTIYF.

This clonotype has more than one count but fewer than ten. The chain has TRBV2 and TRBJ1-5; D possibly corresponds to TRBD1 (5 bases). The CDR3 consists of 13 residues. The V end was cut by 4 bases, the J end by 4 bases, with 8 bases between. The V gene's germline CDR1 is SNHLY and CDR2 FYNNEI. Here the CDR3 reads CASSADTNQPQHF. For the CDR3, the DNA is TGTGCCAGCAGTGCGGACACGAATCAGCCCCAGCATTTT.

This chain joins TRBV2 and TRBJ2-7; D might be TRBD2 (6 bases). V was clipped by 10 bases and J by 2 bases, with 12 bases between them. Germline CDR1 is SNHLY and CDR2 is FYNNEI. The CDR3 is 12 amino acids. The CDR3 DNA reads as TGTGCCACCCGGGACTTTCCCTACGAGCAGTACGTC. This encodes CATRDFPYEQYV.

V is TRBV29-1 and J is TRBJ1-1, with unresolved D. CDR3 size: 8 residues. The V and J ends lost 5 bases and 5 bases respectively, with 0 bases between them. Germline CDR1 reads SQVTM; CDR2 reads ANQGSEA. The CDR3 reads CSVTEAFF. The CDR3, as DNA: TGCAGCGTTACTGAAGCTTTCTTT.

The J gene is TRBJ2-7, the V gene TRBV18, with a weak D call TRBD1 (6 bases). Germline-derived CDR1 and CDR2 are KGHSH and LQKENI. CDR3 length: 15 residues. V shed 3 bases and J shed 3 bases, with 15 bases lying between them. CDR3 protein: CASSPTGSGYYEQYF. The CDR3 DNA reads as TGTGCCAGCTCACCCACAGGGTCTGGTTACTACGAGCAGTACTTC.

This sequence joins TRBV4-1 and TRBJ2-1; D is possibly TRBD1 (6 bases). CDR3 size: 15 residues. In germline, CDR1 is MGHRA, CDR2 YSYEKL. Trimming left V 3 bases short and J 5 bases short, with 14 bases between. The chain's CDR3 is CASSHQADRNNEQFF. CDR3 in DNA: TGCGCCAGCAGCCATCAGGCCGACAGGAACAATGAGCAGTTCTTC.

The V gene is TRBV13, the J gene TRBJ2-1; 8 bases are a match to TRBD2. Germline V gene data show CDR1 as PRHDT and CDR2 as FYEKMQ (reference sequence). The trim removed 5 bases at V and 3 bases at J, leaving 3 bases unmatched. The CDR3 is 14 residues long. The CDR3 is CASSERELYNEQFF. The CDR3, as DNA: TGTGCCAGCAGCGAGCGGGAGCTCTACAATGAGCAGTTCTTC.

The V gene is TRBV18, the J gene TRBJ2-3; D is possibly TRBD1 (6 bases). V was shortened by 2 bases and J by 2 bases, with 14 bases between the two germline ends. Germline CDR1 KGHSH, CDR2 LQKENI. The CDR3 contains 16 residues. CDR3 sequence reads: CASSPEDSYNTDTQYF. The CDR3 DNA reads TGTGCCAGCTCACCAGAGGACAGTTACAACACAGATACGCAGTATTTT.

This clonotype has more than one count but fewer than ten. The chain couples TRBV18 to TRBJ1-4; D uncertain. V dropped 1 base and J dropped 5 bases, with 8 bases sitting between them. Germline CDR1 reads KGHSH; CDR2 reads LQKENI. The CDR3 spans 14 residues. The CDR3 loop reads CASSPREINEKLFF. CDR3 sequence (DNA): TGTGCCAGCTCACCACGGGAAATCAATGAAAAACTGTTTTTT. The complete variable domain, with remaining parts taken from reference TRBV18 and TRBJ1-4, reads NAGVMQNPRHLVRRRGQEARLRCSPMKGHSHVYWYRQLPEEGLKFMVYLQKENIIDESGMPKERFSAEFPKEGPSILRIQQVVRGDSAAYFCASSPREINEKLFFGSGTQLSVL.

Only one count was recorded for this clonotype. The chain recombines TRBV2 with TRBJ2-5; 7 positions agree with TRBD1. The V and J ends lost 3 bases and 2 bases, in that order; junction bases with no gene match: 3. The V gene's germline CDR1 is SNHLY and CDR2 FYNNEI. The CDR3 extends over 14 amino acids. The CDR3 DNA reads as TGTGCCAGCAGTGATGGCAGGGGGCAAGAGACCCAGTACTTC. It encodes CASSDGRGQETQYF.

The genes are TRBV4-1 and TRBJ1-3; D call uncertain. Trimming took off 1 base at V and 0 bases at J, with 4 bases between the two ends. Germline CDR1 and CDR2: MGHRA and YSYEKL. The CDR3 has 14 amino acids. The CDR3: CASSQGISGNTIYF. The CDR3 DNA reads TGCGCCAGCAGCCAAGGGATCTCTGGAAACACCATATATTTT.

This clonotype was seen a handful of times. This sequence joins TRBV29-1 and TRBJ2-7, with D perhaps matching TRBD1 or TRBD2 (5 bases each). CDR1 is SQVTM and CDR2 is ANQGSEA in the germline V gene. The CDR3 has 12 amino acids. V gave up 6 bases and J gave up 2 bases, with 11 bases separating them. CDR3 protein: CSVVEGPYEQYF. Written as DNA, the CDR3 is TGCAGCGTAGTAGAGGGGCCCTACGAGCAGTACTTC.

The V and J genes are TRBV28 and TRBJ2-1; D is perhaps TRBD1 (6 bases). CDR3 length: 13 amino acids. Per the germline V gene, CDR1 is MDHEN and CDR2 is SYDVKM. V was cut by 3 bases and J by 8 bases, with 11 bases left in between. As DNA, the CDR3 is TGTGCCAGCAGTTTGACAGGCAGCTATGAGCAGTTCTTC. It codes for CASSLTGSYEQFF.

The chain joins TRBV11-1 to TRBJ2-1; D is unresolved. This CDR3 is built from 12 residues. V lost 2 bases to trimming and J lost 14 bases, with 13 bases between them. CDR1 and CDR2 from the germline V gene are SGHAT and FQDESV (reference sequence). The CDR3 spells CASSLLLQRKFF. CDR3 in DNA: TGTGCCAGCAGCTTACTTTTGCAGCGAAAGTTCTTC. The variable domain in full, with the rest retrieved from reference TRBV11-1 and TRBJ2-1, is EAEVAQSPRYKITEKSQAVAFWCDPISGHATLYWYRQILGQGPELLVQFQDESVVDDSQLPKDRFSAERLKGVDSTLKIQPAELGDSAMYLCASSLLLQRKFFGPGTRLTVL.

The chain has TRBV15 and TRBJ2-1; D uncertain. Trimming pared 0 bases from V and 5 bases from J, leaving 5 bases between. CDR3 length equals 13 residues. Germline V CDR1 and CDR2: LNHNV, YYDKDF (reference sequence). The CDR3 reads CATSRERDNEQFF. As DNA, the CDR3 is TGTGCCACCAGCAGAGAACGGGACAATGAGCAGTTCTTC.

The gene calls are TRBV7-3 and TRBJ2-1; the match to TRBD2 covers 11 bases. This CDR3 is built from 13 residues. Germline CDR1 reads SGHTA; CDR2 reads FQGTGA. V dropped 4 bases and J dropped 13; count of bases not matched to a gene: 6. This chain's CDR3 is CASSSGTSGDQFF. The CDR3 coding sequence is TGTGCCAGCAGCTCTGGGACTAGCGGTGATCAGTTCTTC.

The rearrangement uses TRBV28 and TRBJ1-6; D might be TRBD1 (6 bases). The CDR3 consists of 14 residues. The germline gives CDR1 MDHEN, CDR2 SYDVKM. V lost 6 bases and J lost 7, with 13 bases in between. The CDR3 DNA follows: TGTGCCAGCAGCCCGGACAGATTCAATTCACCCCTCCACTTT. It specifies CASSPDRFNSPLHF.

This sequence joins TRBV29-1 and TRBJ1-1; D gene uncertain. This CDR3 region has 13 residues. Germline V CDR1 and CDR2: SQVTM, ANQGSEA. Trimming took off 3 bases at V and 0 bases at J, with 8 bases between the two ends. CDR3 coding DNA: TGCAGCGTTGATAGAGGCATGAACACTGAAGCTTTCTTT. The encoded protein is CSVDRGMNTEAFF. Full variable domain (remainder filled in from reference TRBV29-1 and TRBJ1-1): SAVISQKPSRDICQRGTSLTIQCQVDSQVTMMFWYRQQPGQSLTLIATANQGSEATYESGFVIDKFPISRPNLTFSTLTVSNMSPEDSSIYLCSVDRGMNTEAFFGQGTRLTVV.

The genes are TRBV2 and TRBJ1-1, with 7 bases lining up with TRBD1. This CDR3 is built from 15 residues. Trimming took 0 bases from V and 3 from J; bases not matched to a gene: 4. Looked up from germline, CDR1 is SNHLY and CDR2 is FYNNEI. CDR3 residues: CASSEAPGGDTEAFF. CDR3 coding DNA: TGTGCCAGCAGTGAAGCGCCAGGGGGGGACACTGAAGCTTTCTTT.